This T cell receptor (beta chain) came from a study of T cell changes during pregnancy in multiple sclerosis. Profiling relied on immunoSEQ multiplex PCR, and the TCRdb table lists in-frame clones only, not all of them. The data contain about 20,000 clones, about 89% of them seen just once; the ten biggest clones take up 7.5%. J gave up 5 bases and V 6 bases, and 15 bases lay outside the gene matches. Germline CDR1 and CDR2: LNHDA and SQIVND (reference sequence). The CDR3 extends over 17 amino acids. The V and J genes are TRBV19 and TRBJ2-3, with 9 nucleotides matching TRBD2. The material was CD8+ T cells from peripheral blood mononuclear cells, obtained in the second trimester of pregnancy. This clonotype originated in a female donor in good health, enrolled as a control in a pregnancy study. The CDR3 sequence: CASSPKVAGGAKDTQYF. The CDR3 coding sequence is TGTGCCAGTAGCCCAAAGGTGGCGGGGGGGGCCAAAGATACGCAGTATTTT.